This TCR beta chain was sequenced for a study of blood T cell repertoires in COVID-19. Sequencing was performed with immunoSEQ multiplex PCR; in TCRdb, only in-frame clones are kept and a portion is missing. This sample yields approximately 200,000 clones, of which about nine tenths are seen a single time; about 1.2% belongs to the top ten. Germline CDR1 SGHDN, CDR2 FVKESK. This CDR3 is 15 amino acids long. The V and J ends lost 2 bases and 3 bases, in that order; junction bases with no gene match: 2. The chain couples TRBV14 to TRBJ1-1, with 11 bases that match TRBD1. The sequence was obtained from a man aged 25 to 45 who had recovered from COVID-19. The source material was PBMCs or T cells enriched from blood (not recorded which). In DNA, the CDR3 is TGTGCCAGCAGCCAACGGACAGGGGGCCACACTGAAGCTTTCTTT. Protein product: CASSQRTGGHTEAFF.